What follows are 32 T cell receptor beta chains derived from one specimen sequenced in a study of T cells in women clearing cervical HPV infection. Sequencing used immunoSEQ multiplex PCR; TCRdb keeps in-frame clones, though not all of them. The table lists about 25,000 clones. The sequencing input was blood buffy coat. The receptors were sampled from a woman between 18 and 70 years old with a cervical HPV16 infection that either progressed to CIN3+ or cleared (not recorded which).

Concerning this clone: The read ends 3 residues early relative to the CDR3; the germline J gene fills the gap. The J gene is TRBJ1-3, the V gene TRBV19; D gene unclear. The CDR3 consists of 13 residues. CDR1 LNHDA and CDR2 SQIVND come from the germline V gene (reference sequence). Trimming shortened V by 10 bases and J by 1 base, and 11 bases separated the two germline ends. The covered CDR3 bases are TGTGCCACCCACACAGATTCTGGAAACACC. It translates to CATHTDSGNT. The complete CDR3 sequence is CATHTDSGNTIYF.

A word on this clone: Read data end 3 residues before the CDR3 end; the end is taken from the germline J gene. The V call is TRBV20-1, the J call TRBJ1-1; 8 positions agree with TRBD1. Trimming at V came to 3 bases and at J to 3 bases, leaving 6 bases not matched to a gene. The germline V gene encodes CDR1 DFQATT and CDR2 SNEGSKA (reference sequence). The CDR3 is 14 amino acids. The CDR3 bases that were read are TGCAGTGCTAGGGCCAACAGGGGGGACACTGAA. Its translation: CSARANRGDTE. The full CDR3 reads CSARANRGDTEAFF.

To note about this clone: The read stops 3 residues short of the end of the CDR3; the missing end is completed from the germline J gene. This chain links TRBV20-1 with TRBJ1-1, with TRBD1 as a possible D gene (5 bases). Germline CDR1 and CDR2: DFQATT and SNEGSKA (reference sequence). V was trimmed by 3 bases and J by 2 bases, leaving 10 bases between them. There are 13 residues in the CDR3. Partial CDR3 DNA: TGCAGTGCTAGGGGACTGGTCAACACTGAA. Translated: CSARGLVNTE. The entire CDR3 is CSARGLVNTEAFF.

As concerns this clone: The read terminates 3 residues ahead of where the CDR3 ends, so the germline J gene completes it. The genes are TRBV10-2 and TRBJ1-2, with D possibly TRBD1 on 5 matching bases. V was pared by 2 bases and J by 7 bases, with 8 bases between. Germline values: CDR1 WSHSY, CDR2 SAAADI. CDR3 length equals 12 residues. The DNA read from the CDR3 is TGCGCCAGCAGTGAGATCGGGGGTGGC. Its protein is CASSEIGGG. The entire CDR3 reads CASSEIGGGYTF.

Notes on this clone: The CDR3 extends 3 residues past the end of the read, so its final part is completed from the germline J gene. V gene TRBV2 combines with J gene TRBJ2-5; no firm D call. Germline V lookup: CDR1 SNHLY, CDR2 FYNNEI. Trimming cost V 7 bases and J 0 bases, with 15 bases left between them. The CDR3 totals 15 residues. The sequenced part of the CDR3 DNA is TGTGCCAGCATTGCCCGGGTGGTCTACCAAGAGACC. Residues: CASIARVVYQET. The whole CDR3 sequence reads CASIARVVYQETQYF.

Regarding this clone: The read gets to within 3 residues of the CDR3 end, and the germline J gene fills in the rest. The chain has TRBV20-1 and TRBJ1-4; TRBD1 is a possible D gene (5 bases). Trimming shortened V by 6 bases and J by 7 bases, and 12 bases separated the two germline ends. The CDR3 spans 12 residues. CDR1 and CDR2 (germline): DFQATT, SNEGSKA (reference sequence). The CDR3 bases that were read are TGCAGTGCGTCGGGACTGGGTGAAAAA. This encodes CSASGLGEK. In full, the CDR3 reads CSASGLGEKLFF.

With respect to this clone: The read terminates 3 residues before the CDR3 end, so the remaining end is supplied by the germline J gene. This rearrangement joins TRBV7-9 to TRBJ1-1; D not certain. The CDR3 spans 12 residues. V was trimmed by 2 bases and J by 3 bases, leaving 4 bases between them. CDR1 and CDR2 (germline): SEHNR, FQNEAQ (reference sequence). CDR3 bases read: TGTGCCAGCAGCTTAAAGGACACTGAA. Its translation: CASSLKDTE. The whole CDR3 sequence is CASSLKDTEAFF.

Worth noting for this clone: The read is 3 residues too short to cover the CDR3 end, so that end is filled in from the germline J gene. V gene TRBV20-1 combines with J gene TRBJ2-5; D remains unclear. Germline CDR1 DFQATT, CDR2 SNEGSKA (reference sequence). The CDR3 length is 12 residues. Trimming pared 0 bases from V and 2 bases from J, leaving 4 bases between. CDR3: CSARDLQETQYF. The CDR3 bases that were read are TGCAGTGCTAGAGACCTACAAGAGACC.

A note on this clone: With the read ending 3 residues before the CDR3 end, the germline J gene is used to fill in that end. V gene TRBV19 combines with J gene TRBJ2-7, with 11 bases lining up with TRBD2. Germline trimming cut 6 bases from V and 1 base from J; bases unmatched to any gene: 11. Germline V gene lookup returns CDR1 LNHDA and CDR2 SQIVND (reference sequence). The CDR3 consists of 17 residues. Incomplete CDR3 DNA: TGTGCCAGTAGGTCTCGAACCGGGACTAGCGGTTCCTACGAG. Residues: CASRSRTGTSGSYE. Given in full, the CDR3 is CASRSRTGTSGSYEQYF. Together with reference TRBV19 and TRBJ2-7, the CDR3 gives the full variable domain: DGGITQSPKYLFRKEGQNVTLSCEQNLNHDAMYWYRQDPGQGLRLIYYSQIVNDFQKGDIAEGYSVSREKKESFPLTVTSAQKNPTAFYLCASRSRTGTSGSYEQYFGPGTRLTVT.

With respect to this clone: The read terminates 3 residues before the CDR3 end, so the remaining end is supplied by the germline J gene. The V call is TRBV2, the J call TRBJ2-5, with a weak D call TRBD1 (7 bases). V lost 3 bases, J lost 4 bases, and 9 bases lay in between. The CDR3 length is 13 residues. Germline-derived CDR1 and CDR2 are SNHLY and FYNNEI. Partial CDR3 DNA: TGTGCCAGCAGTGACAGGGGGGCAGAGACC. It encodes CASSDRGAET. The whole CDR3 reads CASSDRGAETQYF.

As regards this clone: With the read ending 3 residues before the CDR3 end, the germline J gene is used to fill in that end. The chain links TRBV14 to TRBJ1-5; possibly TRBD1 for D (6 bases). The CDR3 contains 15 residues. CDR1 and CDR2 (germline): SGHDN, FVKESK. The V end was cut by 0 bases, the J end by 4 bases, with 10 bases between. The CDR3 bases that were read are TGTGCCAGCAGCCAAGATTACAGGGTAAATCAGCCC. Protein sequence: CASSQDYRVNQP. The whole CDR3 protein reads CASSQDYRVNQPQHF.

Comment on this clone: The missing CDR3 end, 3 residues past where the read stops, is filled in from the germline J gene. This chain uses TRBV12-3 or TRBV12-4 with TRBJ2-1; TRBD2 matches 16 bases. V shed 10 bases and J 4 bases; nucleotides not matched to a gene: 13. The CDR3 consists of 18 residues. CDR3: CATPVPGLAGGPYNEQFF. The DNA read from the CDR3 is TGTGCCACCCCTGTCCCGGGACTAGCGGGGGGGCCGTACAATGAG.

Note on this clone: The junction shows a germline mismatch at one end, possibly a read error. The missing CDR3 end, 3 residues past where the read stops, is filled in from the germline J gene. This chain links TRBV4-2 with TRBJ2-7; TRBD1 agrees at 9 bases. CDR3 length: 15 residues. Germline V gene data show CDR1 as LGHNA and CDR2 as YNFKEQ. CDR3 bases read: TGCGCCAGCAGCCAAGGGACAGGGAGCTCCTACGAG. Translated: CASSQGTGSSYE. The complete CDR3 protein is CASSQGTGSSYEQYF.

As for this clone: Sequencing ends 3 residues short of the CDR3 end; the germline J gene provides the rest. This rearrangement joins TRBV19 to TRBJ2-1, with TRBD2 identical over 10 bases. V was pared by 5 bases and J by 1 base, with 2 bases of the junction left unmatched. CDR1 and CDR2 (germline): LNHDA, SQIVND (reference sequence). This CDR3 region has 15 residues. The sequenced part of the CDR3 DNA is TGTGCCAGTAGTGTTAGCGGGGGGTCCTACAATGAG. Its translation is CASSVSGGSYNE. The complete CDR3 sequence is CASSVSGGSYNEQFF.

In the case of this clone: The read comes to an end 3 residues before the CDR3 does, leaving the germline J gene to fill in the end. This sequence joins TRBV4-2 and TRBJ2-1, with TRBD2 identical over 11 bases. The V and J ends lost 1 base and 3 bases, in that order; junction bases with no gene match: 2. Germline assignment: CDR1 LGHNA and CDR2 YNFKEQ. This CDR3 is built from 16 residues. The part of the CDR3 DNA that was read is TGTGCCAGCAGCCAAGTACTAGCGGGGGACTACAATGAG. Translation gives CASSQVLAGDYNE. The CDR3 reads in full as CASSQVLAGDYNEQFF.

As for this clone: The read ends 3 residues before the CDR3 terminus; that terminus is restored from the germline J gene. The J gene is TRBJ2-2, the V gene TRBV7-2; 7 nucleotides line up with TRBD1. Germline assignment: CDR1 SGHTA and CDR2 FQGNSA. The CDR3 covers 14 residues. The part of the CDR3 DNA that was read is TGTGCCAGCAGCCCCGGGACAGTGGGTGAAAAG. Protein product: CASSPGTVGEK. In full, the CDR3 is CASSPGTVGEKLFF.

With respect to this clone: The CDR3 end is not reached by the read, which stops 3 residues before it; the germline J gene fills it in. V and J are TRBV20-1 and TRBJ2-3, with TRBD1 as a possible D gene (7 bases). The germline V and J ends were trimmed by 5 bases and 2 bases, with 11 bases remaining between them. The germline V gene has CDR1 DFQATT and CDR2 SNEGSKA (reference sequence). The CDR3 totals 13 residues. CDR3 region: CSAPGGTTDTQYF. Partial CDR3 DNA: TGCAGTGCTCCAGGGGGGACCACAGATACG.

To note about this clone: The read terminates 3 residues ahead of where the CDR3 ends, so the germline J gene completes it. V is TRBV7-9 and J is TRBJ1-4; no definite D call. V was cut by 2 bases and J by 7 bases, with 11 bases left in between. The V gene's germline CDR1 is SEHNR and CDR2 FQNEAQ (reference sequence). The length of the CDR3 is 14 residues. CDR3 residues: CASSLQASGEKLFF. CDR3 DNA (partial): TGTGCCAGCAGCTTACAGGCGAGCGGTGAAAAA.

As for this clone: The read falls 3 residues short of the CDR3 end, and the missing part is taken from the germline J gene. The chain links TRBV12-3 or TRBV12-4 to TRBJ1-4; 7 bases agree with TRBD1. The CDR3 has 15 amino acids. V was pared by 5 bases and J by 4 bases, with 7 bases of the junction left unmatched. The part of the CDR3 DNA that was read is TGTGCCAGCAGTGTAGGACAGGCCTTTAATGAAAAA. Translated, it gives CASSVGQAFNEK. The whole CDR3 sequence reads CASSVGQAFNEKLFF.

Regarding this clone: The CDR3 end lies 3 residues beyond the end of the read and is filled in from the germline J gene. The V and J genes are TRBV5-1 and TRBJ2-1; 7 bases align to TRBD1. This CDR3 is 14 amino acids long. J was trimmed by 2 bases and V by 4 bases; bases with no gene match: 3. Germline V gene sequence: CDR1 SGHRS, CDR2 YFSETQ. CDR3 residues: CASSPGQTYNEQFF. The sequenced CDR3 bases are TGCGCCAGCAGCCCGGGACAGACCTACAATGAG.

As for this clone: The CDR3 end falls 3 residues outside the read, so it is completed with the germline J gene. The chain is built from TRBV11-3 and TRBJ2-1; 8 nucleotides line up with TRBD1. The CDR3 loop spans 15 amino acids. The junction had 5 bases not matched to a gene; V was cut back by 3 bases and J by 4 bases. Germline values: CDR1 SGHNT, CDR2 YENEEA. The CDR3: CASSLTGEAYNEQFF. The CDR3 bases that were read are TGTGCCAGCAGCTTGACAGGGGAGGCGTACAATGAG. Using reference TRBV11-3 and TRBJ2-1 for the parts outside the CDR3, the full variable domain is EAGVVQSPRYKIIEKKQPVAFWCNPISGHNTLYWYLQNLGQGPELLIRYENEEAVDDSQLPKDRFSAERLKGVDSTLKIQPAELGDSAVYLCASSLTGEAYNEQFFGPGTRLTVL.

As for this clone: Sequencing ends 3 residues short of the CDR3 end; the germline J gene provides the rest. J is TRBJ2-3 and V is TRBV6-4, with 7 positions matching TRBD2. Germline assignment: CDR1 MRHNA and CDR2 SNTAGT. J gave up 2 bases and V 0 bases, and 5 bases lay outside the gene matches. This CDR3 has 16 amino acids. The CDR3 sequence: CASSDSASGHTDTQYF. Incomplete CDR3 DNA: TGTGCCAGCAGTGACTCGGCTAGCGGACACACAGATACG.

A word on this clone: The read ends 3 residues early relative to the CDR3; the germline J gene fills the gap. V gene TRBV7-3 combines with J gene TRBJ2-2; D might be TRBD2 (5 bases). Germline V gene lookup returns CDR1 SGHTA and CDR2 FQGTGA. V was trimmed by 2 bases and J by 7 bases, leaving 11 bases between them. The CDR3 is made up of 14 amino acids. The CDR3: CASSLQLVSGELFF. CDR3 DNA, as far as it was read: TGTGCCAGCAGCTTACAACTAGTGAGCGGGGAG.

As for this clone: With the read ending 3 residues before the CDR3 end, the germline J gene is used to fill in that end. The chain joins TRBV28 to TRBJ1-6; D not resolved. The V gene's germline CDR1 is MDHEN and CDR2 SYDVKM. The CDR3 extends over 13 amino acids. V lost 1 base, J lost 7 bases, and 5 bases lay in between. The CDR3 here is CASSLSPNSPLHF. The part of the CDR3 DNA that was read is TGTGCCAGCAGTTTATCTCCCAATTCACCC.

Regarding this clone: The observed sequence ends 3 residues before the CDR3 terminus, with the missing tail filled in from the germline J gene. The chain combines TRBV27 with TRBJ2-7, with TRBD1 matching over 9 bases. With V trimmed by 4 bases and J by 2 bases, 6 bases remained unmatched. The CDR3 covers 15 residues. In germline, CDR1 is MNHEY, CDR2 SMNVEV (reference sequence). The CDR3 protein is CASSWGTGKAYEQYF. The sequenced CDR3 bases are TGTGCCAGCAGTTGGGGGACAGGGAAGGCCTACGAG.

The CDR3 loop is CALSGTGGLKSNQPQHF. CDR3 bases read: TGTGCCTTGTCCGGGACAGGGGGTTTAAAAAGCAATCAGCCC. The rearrangement uses TRBV30 and TRBJ1-5; 11 bases fit TRBD1. The read ends 3 residues before the CDR3 terminus; that terminus is restored from the germline J gene. The CDR3 has 17 residues. J gave up 1 base and V 7 bases, and 12 bases lay outside the gene matches. The germline gives CDR1 GTSNPN, CDR2 SVGIG (reference sequence).

Concerning this clone itself: Its ends do not fully match the called genes, so a read error is possible. The sequence runs out 3 residues before the end of the CDR3; the remainder is reconstructed from the germline J gene. The gene calls are TRBV4-2 and TRBJ2-7; 9 bases map to TRBD2. The germline gives CDR1 LGHNA, CDR2 YNFKEQ. The CDR3 consists of 16 residues. This chain's CDR3 is CASSQGAGTSSYEQYF. The part of the CDR3 DNA that was read is TGCGCCAGCAGCCAAGGGGCCGGGACTAGCAGCTACGAG.

Concerning this clone itself: The read terminates 3 residues ahead of where the CDR3 ends, so the germline J gene completes it. This chain connects TRBV4-2 to TRBJ1-2, with TRBD1 as a possible D gene (5 bases). The CDR3 consists of 15 residues. Deletions cut 0 bases from V and 1 base from J, with 9 bases between. Per the germline V gene, CDR1 is LGHNA and CDR2 is YNFKEQ. The CDR3 spells CASSQDRGGNYGYTF. The part of the CDR3 DNA that was read is TGTGCCAGCAGCCAAGATCGGGGGGGTAACTATGGC.

In regard to this clone: The read stops 3 residues short of the end of the CDR3; the missing end is completed from the germline J gene. The chain links TRBV15 to TRBJ2-1; 9 positions match TRBD1. This CDR3 is 14 amino acids long. Germline assignment: CDR1 LNHNV and CDR2 YYDKDF (reference sequence). V gave up 6 bases and J gave up 9 bases; unmatched junction bases: 9. The CDR3 here is CATRGTGKISEQFF. Incomplete CDR3 DNA: TGTGCCACCAGGGGGACAGGGAAAATAAGTGAG.

On this clone itself: The CDR3 end is not reached by the read, which stops 3 residues before it; the germline J gene fills it in. V usage is TRBV7-7 and J usage is TRBJ2-7; D is undetermined. The V gene lost 2 bases and the J gene lost 0 bases, with 20 bases spanning the gap. Germline CDR1 SSHAT, CDR2 FNYEAQ (reference sequence). CDR3 length: 18 residues. Partial CDR3 DNA: TGTGCCAGCAGCTTAAAAGGGCCCCGTAGATCCTTCTCCTACGAG. Encoded protein: CASSLKGPRRSFSYE. In full, the CDR3 reads CASSLKGPRRSFSYEQYF. The variable domain in full, with the rest retrieved from reference TRBV7-7 and TRBJ2-7, is GAGVSQSPRYKVTKRGQDVTLRCDPISSHATLYWYQQALGQGPEFLTYFNYEAQPDKSGLPSDRFSAERPEGSISTLTIQRTEQRDSAMYRCASSLKGPRRSFSYEQYFGPGTRLTVT.

A remark on this clone: The CDR3 end lies 3 residues beyond the end of the read and is filled in from the germline J gene. This chain links TRBV5-1 with TRBJ2-2; 7 positions match TRBD1. CDR1 SGHRS and CDR2 YFSETQ come from the germline V gene. The CDR3 consists of 16 residues. CDR3 sequence: CASSLVRGPGANVLFF. The CDR3 DNA, read in part, is TGCGCCAGCAGCTTGGTGAGGGGGCCTGGGGCCAACGTG.

A note on this clone: The read stops 3 residues short of the end of the CDR3; the missing end is completed from the germline J gene. The genes are TRBV20-1 and TRBJ2-7; no clear D gene. Germline CDR1 reads DFQATT; CDR2 reads SNEGSKA (reference sequence). The V and J ends lost 3 bases and 2 bases respectively, with 14 bases between them. This CDR3 has 14 amino acids. The DNA read from the CDR3 is TGCAGTGCTAGCCCACATCATCGGGCCTACGAG. It translates to CSASPHHRAYE. The whole CDR3 sequence reads CSASPHHRAYEQYF.